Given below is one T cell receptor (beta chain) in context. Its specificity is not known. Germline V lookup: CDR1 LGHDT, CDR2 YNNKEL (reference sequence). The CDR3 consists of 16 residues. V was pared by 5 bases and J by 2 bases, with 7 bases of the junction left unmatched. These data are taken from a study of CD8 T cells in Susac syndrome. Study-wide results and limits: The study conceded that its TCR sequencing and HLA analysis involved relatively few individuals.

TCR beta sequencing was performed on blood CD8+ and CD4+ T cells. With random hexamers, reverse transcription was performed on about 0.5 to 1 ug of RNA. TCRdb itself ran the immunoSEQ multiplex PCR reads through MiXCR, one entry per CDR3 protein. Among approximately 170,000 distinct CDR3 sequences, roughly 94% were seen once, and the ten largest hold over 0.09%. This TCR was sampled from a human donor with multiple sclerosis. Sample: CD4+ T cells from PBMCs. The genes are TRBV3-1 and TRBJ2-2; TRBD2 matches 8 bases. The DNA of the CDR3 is TGTGCCAGCAGCTACGAACTAGCGGCCAACACCGGGGAGCTGTTTTTT. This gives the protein CASSYELAANTGELFF.